This is a list of T cell receptor beta chains from one sample in a study of CD8+CD57+ T cells in acquired aplastic anemia. MiXCR was run by TCRdb on the reads, yielding one entry per CDR3 protein. The data contain approximately 160,000 distinct CDR3 sequences, around 45% of them singletons. The sample was sorted CD4+, CD8+, or CD8+CD57+ T cells (not recorded which) from PBMCs. The receptors derive from a human donor in good health. The CDR3 runs from the conserved cysteine through the conserved F or W. D genes are given only for firm matches. Size is omitted from some rows. Given values are once, few, many or a class for expanded clones.

V: TRBV2
size: once
J: TRBJ2-5
D: NA
CDR3: CASRPRSKETQYF
DNA: TGTGCCAGCAGACCCAGGAGCAAAGAGACCCAGTACTTC

V: TRBV11-2
size: NA
J: TRBJ2-7
D: NA
CDR3: CASSLIASYEQHF
DNA: TGTGCCAGCAGCCTCATCGCCTCCTACGAGCAGCACTTC

V: TRBV24-1
size: NA
J: TRBJ2-2
D: NA
CDR3: CATSDWGGQGGELFF
DNA: TGTGCCACCAGTGATTGGGGGGGGCAAGGCGGGGAGCTGTTTTTT

V: TRBV19
size: many
J: TRBJ2-5
D: TRBD2
CDR3: CASSRTSGEETQYF
DNA: TGTGCCAGTAGTCGGACTAGCGGTGAAGAGACCCAGTACTTC

V: TRBV29-1
size: many
J: TRBJ1-1
D: NA
CDR3: CSVEVLRTEAFF
DNA: TGCAGCGTTGAGGTGCTGCGGACTGAAGCTTTCTTT

V: TRBV28
size: NA
J: TRBJ2-1
D: TRBD2
CDR3: CASSPWTSGNRLQNEQFF
DNA: TGTGCCAGCAGCCCCTGGACTAGCGGGAATAGGTTACAGAATGAGCAGTTCTTC

V: TRBV20-1
size: many
J: TRBJ2-7
D: TRBD2
CDR3: CSAPPLAGLGFPTYEQYF
DNA: TGCAGTGCTCCCCCCCTAGCGGGACTTGGGTTCCCTACCTACGAGCAGTACTTC

V: TRBV25-1
size: NA
J: TRBJ2-7
D: TRBD1
CDR3: CASTNRDRAYEQYF
DNA: TGTGCCAGCACCAACCGGGACAGGGCCTACGAGCAGTACTTC

V: TRBV3-1
size: few
J: TRBJ2-7
D: NA
CDR3: CASSIATGSYEQYF
DNA: TGTGCCAGCAGCATCGCGACCGGGTCCTACGAGCAGTACTTC

V: TRBV7-9
size: NA
J: TRBJ2-7
D: NA
CDR3: CASSLADSFYEQYF
DNA: TGTGCCAGCAGCTTAGCGGACTCCTTTTACGAGCAGTACTTC

V: TRBV20-1
size: NA
J: TRBJ1-1
D: NA
CDR3: CSAVRGGQFEAFF
DNA: TGCAGTGCCGTCCGGGGTGGACAGTTTGAAGCTTTCTTT

V: TRBV6-2/TRBV6-3
size: NA
J: TRBJ2-7
D: TRBD2
CDR3: CASTPRRLAGPNYEQYF
DNA: TGTGCCAGCACCCCGAGGAGACTAGCGGGACCAAACTACGAGCAGTACTTC

V: TRBV2
size: NA
J: TRBJ1-1
D: TRBD1
CDR3: CASKPPGQGNTEAFF
DNA: TGTGCCAGCAAACCTCCGGGACAGGGGAACACTGAAGCTTTCTTT

V: TRBV24-1
size: NA
J: TRBJ2-3
D: NA
CDR3: CTTSDPLTDTQYF
DNA: TGTACTACCAGTGACCCCCTCACAGATACGCAGTATTTT

V: TRBV10-3
size: NA
J: TRBJ2-1
D: TRBD2
CDR3: CAISDSGTSGRYEQFF
DNA: TGTGCCATCAGTGACTCCGGGACTAGCGGGAGATATGAGCAGTTCTTC

V: TRBV5-1
size: many
J: TRBJ2-1
D: TRBD2
CDR3: CASSLGVRAQGTSYNEQFF
DNA: TGCGCCAGCAGCTTAGGGGTCAGAGCTCAGGGGACTAGCTACAATGAGCAGTTCTTC

V: TRBV5-1
size: NA
J: TRBJ1-3
D: NA
CDR3: CASSLEAGSTGNTIYF
DNA: TGCGCCAGCAGCTTGGAGGCGGGCAGCACTGGAAACACCATATATTTT

V: TRBV11-1
size: NA
J: TRBJ2-3
D: TRBD2
CDR3: CASSSLGLAGAGADTQYF
DNA: TGTGCCAGCAGCTCGCTGGGACTAGCGGGAGCGGGGGCAGATACGCAGTATTTT